The sequence of this T cell receptor beta chain was determined in a study of read filtering for tumor transcriptome and immune sequencing. Across the study: Among patients, 17 to 20 were male and approximately 15 female, aged roughly 45 to 90 (mean about 70).

From about 400 ng of RNA, a library with molecular barcoded alpha/delta and beta/gamma adaptors was made. TCRdb fed the reads into MiXCR, producing one record per CDR3 protein. The table shows tens of thousands of distinct CDR3 sequences, with about 21% occurring only once. Every patient had bone marrow sampled while the disease was active. This clonotype came up a few times. Sequencing used a population of CD138-negative cells sorted from bone marrow. The TCR sequence derives from a donor aged 40 or over with multiple myeloma.

The CDR3 protein is CATSDPQEITSKNTQYF. For the CDR3, the DNA is TGTGCCACCAGTGATCCCCAAGAAATAACTAGCAAGAATACGCAGTATTTT. This chain uses TRBV24-1 with TRBJ2-3, with D perhaps matching TRBD2 (6 bases). The CDR3 has 17 amino acids. Trimming stripped 3 bases from V and 7 bases from J, with 22 bases between. Germline-derived CDR1 and CDR2 are KGHDR and SFDVKD.